Only a few counts were recorded for the clone carrying this T cell receptor delta chain. It may be a read error: a sequence one base away is much more abundant. The same CDR3 can be traced to other DNA sequences in this sample. TCRdb ran CATT on the reads. The profile covers around 6,500 delta-chain clones, with roughly 0.66% appearing a single time and roughly a sixth taken by the ten largest. The sample comes from a study of gamma-delta chains in newborns, infants, children. Study information: Polyclonal expansion of innate γδ T cells after birth follows microbial exposure.

The CDR3 contains 20 residues. CDR1 and CDR2 (germline): GEAIGNYY, EKD. Sequenced sample: blood. The receptor comes from a child who was a newborn, infant or young child, either healthy, febrile or measles-vaccinated (not recorded which). The J gene is TRDJ3, the V gene TRDV2, with TRDD3 matching over 12 bases. The CDR3, as DNA: TGTGCCTGTGACACGTACTGGGGGATACCAAGCTCCTGGGACACCCGCCAGATGTTTTTC. Translating gives CACDTYWGIPSSWDTRQMFF.